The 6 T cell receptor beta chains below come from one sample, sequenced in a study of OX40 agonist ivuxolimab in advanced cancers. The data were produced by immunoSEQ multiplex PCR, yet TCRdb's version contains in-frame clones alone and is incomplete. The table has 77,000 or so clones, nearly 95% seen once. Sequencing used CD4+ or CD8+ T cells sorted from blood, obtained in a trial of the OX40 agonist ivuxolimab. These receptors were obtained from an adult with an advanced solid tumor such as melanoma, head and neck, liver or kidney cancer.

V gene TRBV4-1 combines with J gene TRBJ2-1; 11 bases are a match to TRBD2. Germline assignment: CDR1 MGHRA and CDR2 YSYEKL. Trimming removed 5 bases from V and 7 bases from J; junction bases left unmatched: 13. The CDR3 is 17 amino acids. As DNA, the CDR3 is TGCGCCAGCAGCAAACGAGAACTAGCGGGAGAACGGAATGAGCAGTTCTTC. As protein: CASSKRELAGERNEQFF.

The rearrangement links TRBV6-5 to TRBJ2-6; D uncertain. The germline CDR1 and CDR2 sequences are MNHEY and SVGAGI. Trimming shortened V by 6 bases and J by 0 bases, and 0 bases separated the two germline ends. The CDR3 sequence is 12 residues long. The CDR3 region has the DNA TGTGCCAGCAGCTCTGGGGCCAACGTCCTGACTTTC. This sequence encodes CASSSGANVLTF.

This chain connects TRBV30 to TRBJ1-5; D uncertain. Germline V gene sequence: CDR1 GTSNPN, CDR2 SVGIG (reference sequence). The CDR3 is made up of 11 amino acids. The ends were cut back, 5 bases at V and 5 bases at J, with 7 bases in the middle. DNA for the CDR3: TGTGCCTGGGGGGAGGATCAGCCCCAGCATTTT. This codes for CAWGEDQPQHF.

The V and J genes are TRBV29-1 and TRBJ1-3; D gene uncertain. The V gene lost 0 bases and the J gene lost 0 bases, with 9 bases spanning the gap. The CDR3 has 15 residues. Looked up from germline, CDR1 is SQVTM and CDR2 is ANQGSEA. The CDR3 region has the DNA TGCAGCGTTGAAGATGCGGCGGTCTCTGGAAACACCATATATTTT. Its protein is CSVEDAAVSGNTIYF.

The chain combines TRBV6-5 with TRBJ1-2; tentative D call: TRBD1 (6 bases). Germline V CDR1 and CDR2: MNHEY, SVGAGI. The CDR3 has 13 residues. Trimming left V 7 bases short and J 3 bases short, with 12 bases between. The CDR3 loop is CASMAGAYYGYTF. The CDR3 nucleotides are TGTGCCAGCATGGCAGGGGCCTACTATGGCTACACCTTC.

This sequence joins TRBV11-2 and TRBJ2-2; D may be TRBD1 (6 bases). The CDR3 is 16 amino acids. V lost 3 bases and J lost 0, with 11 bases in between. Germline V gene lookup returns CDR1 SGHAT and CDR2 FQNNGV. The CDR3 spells CASSFSGQSNTGELFF. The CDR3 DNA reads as TGTGCCAGCAGCTTCTCGGGACAATCGAACACCGGGGAGCTGTTTTTT.